This passage covers 9 T cell receptor beta chains from one sample sequenced in a study of T cell clusters in autoimmune cytopenias. Some 39,000 genome equivalents of blood DNA were amplified for TRB. TRB rearrangements were amplified by touch-down multiplex PCR with mixed TRB-A/B primers. Using the multiplex PCR reads, TCRdb records one entry per CDR3 protein without DNA. The sample yields around 5,000 distinct CDR3 sequences, of which the top ten take up about 16%. This same sample was also taken into another study, of T cell repertoires in aging, cancer and after chemotherapy.

Sequences were obtained from peripheral blood. These receptors were taken from a human donor in good health.

The chain couples TRBV30 to TRBJ1-5; the D call of TRBD1 rests on TCRdb alone, since no DNA is present to check it. The CDR3 is 14 amino acids. Germline V gene data show CDR1 as GTSNPN and CDR2 as SVGIG (reference sequence). The CDR3 loop reads CAWSRTEINQPQHF.

Judged by frequency, this clonotype is medium-sized. The chain has TRBV19 and TRBJ2-3; TCRdb's assignment of TRBD2 cannot be checked, as there is no DNA. CDR1 and CDR2 from the germline V gene are LNHDA and SQIVND (reference sequence). This CDR3 spans 15 amino acids. The CDR3 sequence: CASSTGLGSTDTQYF.

The chain combines TRBV10-3 with TRBJ2-3; lacking DNA, the TRBD1 call made by TCRdb goes unchecked. The germline CDR1 and CDR2 sequences are ENHRY and SYGVKD. This CDR3 is built from 16 residues. CDR3 region: CAISQRDRGGSDTQYF.

The chain links TRBV5-6 to TRBJ1-2; TCRdb calls TRBD1, which cannot be checked without DNA. Germline CDR1 and CDR2: SGHDT and YYEEEE. CDR3 length equals 16 residues. The CDR3 protein is CASSLGLNRANYGYTF.

This clonotype counts as medium-sized by frequency. V usage is TRBV6-2 or TRBV6-3 and J usage is TRBJ2-3; the D gene TCRdb calls, TRBD1, cannot be checked with no DNA. The CDR3 is 12 amino acids. CDR1 is MNHEY, CDR2 SVGEGT, per germline. CDR3 protein: CASRAGRGGPNF.

The chain is built from TRBV6-2 or TRBV6-3 and TRBJ1-5; there is no DNA to check the TCRdb D call of TRBD1. The V gene's germline CDR1 is MNHEY and CDR2 SVGEGT. The CDR3 loop spans 15 amino acids. CDR3 region: CASSHRTGGSQPQHF.

This clonotype ranks as medium-sized (0.01 to 0.1%) in terms of frequency. The genes are TRBV18 and TRBJ2-1. CDR3 size: 12 residues. Germline V lookup: CDR1 KGHSH, CDR2 LQKENI. The CDR3 sequence is CASSPPGREQFF.

According to its frequency, this clonotype is medium-sized. V and J are TRBV6-4 and TRBJ2-3. Germline CDR1 and CDR2: MRHNA and SNTAGT. The CDR3 spans 15 residues. The CDR3 here is CASSDSSGGTDTQYF.

V usage is TRBV11-1 and J usage is TRBJ1-5; lacking DNA, the TRBD1 call made by TCRdb goes unchecked. Germline V gene sequence: CDR1 SGHAT, CDR2 FQDESV (reference sequence). The length of the CDR3 is 14 residues. CDR3: CASSQTGGGQPQHF.